This T cell receptor beta chain was found in a study of blood T cell repertoires in COVID-19. Study-level information: Acute-phase and convalescent COVID-19 samples originated in the United States, Italy and Spain. Nucleic acid was either cDNA or gDNA, and it came from T cells, B-cell-depleted T cells, or PBMCs.

The germline V and J ends were trimmed by 4 bases and 5 bases, with 15 bases remaining between them. The CDR3 loop spans 14 amino acids. Germline CDR1 reads SGHRS; CDR2 reads YFSETQ. Per the original data handling: Estimation of nucleated cell counts was performed using reference gene primer amplification. Profiling relied on immunoSEQ multiplex PCR, and the TCRdb table lists in-frame clones only, not all of them. D and trimming come from the DNA, and the V and J calls and clone size come from that table. The table has under 300,000 clones, 86% seen once. This rearrangement joins TRBV5-1 to TRBJ2-5, with a tentative D call TRBD2 (5 bases). Sample: peripheral blood. The clonotype comes from a young woman with active or convalescent COVID-19. CDR3 amino acids: CASSLQVGGETQYF. The CDR3 DNA reads as TGCGCCAGCAGCCTCCAGGTGGGCGGGGAGACCCAGTACTTC.